This record covers a single T cell receptor beta chain. The target antigen is unknown. Drawing of blood for sampling happened at baseline, at cycle 4 day 1, and at cycle 7 day 1. Profiling relied on immunoSEQ multiplex PCR, and the TCRdb table lists in-frame clones only, not all of them. The sample includes about 92,000 clones, approximately 90% of them seen just once. This sample was taken from a study of OX40 agonist ivuxolimab in advanced cancers. Findings and caveats of the study: Among patients with partial responses at 0.1-3.0 mg/kg, clonal expansion was among the lowest.

V lost 0 bases and J lost 4; bases outside the gene matches: 9. The germline CDR1 and CDR2 sequences are GTSNPN and SVGIG (reference sequence). The length of the CDR3 is 16 residues. The chain has TRBV30 and TRBJ2-1; the match to TRBD2 covers 7 bases. The sample was CD4+ or CD8+ T cells sorted from blood, taken in a trial of the OX40 agonist ivuxolimab. The receptor was isolated from an adult with an advanced solid tumor such as melanoma, head and neck, liver or kidney cancer. In DNA, the CDR3 is TGTGCCTGGAGTGTACTGTCTAGCGGTTATTACAATGAGCAGTTCTTC. Translation: CAWSVLSSGYYNEQFF.